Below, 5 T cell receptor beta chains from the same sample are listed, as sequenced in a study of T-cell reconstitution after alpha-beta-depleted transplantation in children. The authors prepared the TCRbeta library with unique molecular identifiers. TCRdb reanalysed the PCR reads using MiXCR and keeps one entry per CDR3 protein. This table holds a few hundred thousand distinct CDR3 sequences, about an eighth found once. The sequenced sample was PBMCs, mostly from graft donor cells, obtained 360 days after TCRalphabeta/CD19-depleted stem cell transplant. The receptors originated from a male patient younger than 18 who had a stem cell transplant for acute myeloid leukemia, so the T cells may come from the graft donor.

CDR3 in DNA: TGTGCCAGCAGTTTATTGGACAAGAGCGCAGATACGCAGTATTTT. Encoded protein: CASSLLDKSADTQYF. The chain joins TRBV28 to TRBJ2-3; the D gene is possibly TRBD1 (5 bases). The CDR3 extends over 15 amino acids. From germline, CDR1 is MDHEN and CDR2 SYDVKM. Between the trimmed V and J ends, which lost 1 base and 4 bases, there was a span of 12 bases.

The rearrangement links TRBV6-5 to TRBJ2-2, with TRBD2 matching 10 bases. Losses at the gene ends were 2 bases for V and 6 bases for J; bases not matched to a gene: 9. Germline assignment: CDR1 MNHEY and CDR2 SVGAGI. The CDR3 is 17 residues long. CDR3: CASSYPPGTSAAGELFF. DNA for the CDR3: TGTGCCAGCAGTTACCCCCCCGGGACTAGCGCCGCCGGGGAGCTGTTTTTT.

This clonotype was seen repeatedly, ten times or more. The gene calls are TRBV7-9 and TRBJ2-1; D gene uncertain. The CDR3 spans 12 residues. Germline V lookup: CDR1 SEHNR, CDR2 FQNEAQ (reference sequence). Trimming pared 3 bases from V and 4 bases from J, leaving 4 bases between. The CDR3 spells CASSFDYNEQFF. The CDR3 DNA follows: TGTGCCAGCAGCTTCGATTACAATGAGCAGTTCTTC.

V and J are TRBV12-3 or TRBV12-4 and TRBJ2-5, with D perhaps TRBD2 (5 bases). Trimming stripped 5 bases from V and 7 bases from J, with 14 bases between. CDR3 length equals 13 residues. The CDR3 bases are TGTGCCAGCAGTCCCTCGAGGGTGGGGACCCAGTACTTC. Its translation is CASSPSRVGTQYF.

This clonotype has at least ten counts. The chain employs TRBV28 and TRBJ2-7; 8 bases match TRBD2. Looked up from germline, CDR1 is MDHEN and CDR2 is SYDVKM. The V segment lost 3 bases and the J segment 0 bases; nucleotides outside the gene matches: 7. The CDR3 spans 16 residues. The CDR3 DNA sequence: TGTGCCAGCAGTTTCAAAGCTAGCGGGTTCTCCTACGAGCAGTACTTC. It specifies CASSFKASGFSYEQYF.